This entry is about one TCR beta chain. The antigen remains undetermined. The data are from a study of Tregs in tolerant kidney transplant recipients. Study-level information: An approximately 3-day belatacept mixed lymphocyte reaction, sometimes plus 5-day graft donor restimulation, preceded CD4+CD25+CD127- sorting. Recipient cells were told from donor cells by antibody staining. General study results and limits: The small number of patients limits these findings pending further validation.

The ends were cut back, 5 bases at V and 7 bases at J, with 15 bases in the middle. Germline V CDR1 and CDR2: SGHTA, FQGNSA. This CDR3 has 14 residues. Libraries were prepared by immunoSEQ multiplex PCR; TCRdb keeps only in-frame clonotypes and omits some of them. The sample lists around 30,000 clones, approximately 83% occurring once. Sequenced material: Tregs from blood cultured with allogeneic cells. The receptor's source is a human donor in good health. The chain carries TRBV7-2 and TRBJ2-1, with D possibly being TRBD2 (5 bases). In DNA form, the CDR3 reads TGTGCCAGCAGCCTCTCGCCGACTATGAATGAGCAGTTCTTC. It translates to CASSLSPTMNEQFF.